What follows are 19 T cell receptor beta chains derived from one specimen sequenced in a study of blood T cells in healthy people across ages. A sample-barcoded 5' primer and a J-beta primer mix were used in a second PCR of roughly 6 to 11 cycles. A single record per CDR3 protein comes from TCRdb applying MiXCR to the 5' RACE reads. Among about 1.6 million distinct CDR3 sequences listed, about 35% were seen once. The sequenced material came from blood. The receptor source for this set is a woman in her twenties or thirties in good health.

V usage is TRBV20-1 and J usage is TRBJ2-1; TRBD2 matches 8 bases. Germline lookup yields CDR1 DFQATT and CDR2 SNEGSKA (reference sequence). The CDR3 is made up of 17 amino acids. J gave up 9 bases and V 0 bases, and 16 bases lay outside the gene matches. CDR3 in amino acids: CSARDGFTSGYLGEQFF. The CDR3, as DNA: TGCAGTGCTAGAGATGGATTCACTAGCGGTTATCTTGGTGAGCAGTTCTTC.

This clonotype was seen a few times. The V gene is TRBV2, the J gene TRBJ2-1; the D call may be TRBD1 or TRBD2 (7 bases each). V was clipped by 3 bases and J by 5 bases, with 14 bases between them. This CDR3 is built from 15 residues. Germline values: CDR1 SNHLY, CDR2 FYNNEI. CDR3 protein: CASSEGGGRNNEQFF. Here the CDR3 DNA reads TGTGCCAGCAGTGAGGGAGGGGGCCGGAACAATGAGCAGTTCTTC.

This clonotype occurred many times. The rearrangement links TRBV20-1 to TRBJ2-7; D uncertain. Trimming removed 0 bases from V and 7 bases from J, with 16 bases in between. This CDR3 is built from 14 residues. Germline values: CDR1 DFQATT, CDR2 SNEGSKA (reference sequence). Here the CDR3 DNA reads TGCAGTGCTAGAGAGGCTATTTCCTCGAATGAGCAGTACTTC. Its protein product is CSAREAISSNEQYF.

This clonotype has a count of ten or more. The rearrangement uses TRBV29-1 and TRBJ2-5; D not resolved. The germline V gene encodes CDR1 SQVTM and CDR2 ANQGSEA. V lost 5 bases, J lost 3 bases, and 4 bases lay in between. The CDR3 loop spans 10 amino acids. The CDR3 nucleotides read TGCAGCGTTCTTAAAGAGACCCAGTACTTC. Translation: CSVLKETQYF.

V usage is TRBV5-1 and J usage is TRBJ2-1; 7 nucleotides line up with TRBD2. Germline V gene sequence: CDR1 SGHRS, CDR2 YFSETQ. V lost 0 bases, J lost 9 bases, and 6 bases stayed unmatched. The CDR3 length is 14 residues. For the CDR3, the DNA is TGCGCCAGCAGCTTGGGCGGGAGATTTGGTGAGCAGTTCTTC. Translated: CASSLGGRFGEQFF. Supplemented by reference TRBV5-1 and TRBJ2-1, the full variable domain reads KAGVTQTPRYLIKTRGQQVTLSCSPISGHRSVSWYQQTPGQGLQFLFEYFSETQRNKGNFPGRFSGRQFSNSRSEMNVSTLELGDSALYLCASSLGGRFGEQFFGPGTRLTVL.

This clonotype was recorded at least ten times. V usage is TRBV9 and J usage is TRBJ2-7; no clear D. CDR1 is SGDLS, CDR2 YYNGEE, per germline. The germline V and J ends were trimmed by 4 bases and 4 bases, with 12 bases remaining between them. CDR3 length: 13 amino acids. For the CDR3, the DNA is TGTGCCAGCAGCCCTCGTTTGGGATACGAGCAGTACTTC. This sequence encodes CASSPRLGYEQYF.

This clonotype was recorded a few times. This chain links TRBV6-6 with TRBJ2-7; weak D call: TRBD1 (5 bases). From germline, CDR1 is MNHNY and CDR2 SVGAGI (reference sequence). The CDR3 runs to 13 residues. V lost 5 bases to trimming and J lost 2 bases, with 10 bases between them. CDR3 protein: CASSTGPAYEQYF. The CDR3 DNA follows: TGTGCCAGCAGTACAGGACCCGCCTACGAGCAGTACTTC.

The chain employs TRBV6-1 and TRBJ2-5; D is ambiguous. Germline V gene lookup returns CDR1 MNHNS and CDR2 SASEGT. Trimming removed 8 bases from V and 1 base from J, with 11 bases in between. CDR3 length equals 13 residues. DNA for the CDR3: TGTGCCAGCGGGATCACAGCCCAAGAGACCCAGTACTTC. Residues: CASGITAQETQYF.

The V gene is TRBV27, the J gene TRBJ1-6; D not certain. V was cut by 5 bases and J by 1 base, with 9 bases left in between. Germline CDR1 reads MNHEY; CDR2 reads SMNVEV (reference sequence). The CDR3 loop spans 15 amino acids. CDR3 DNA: TGTGCCAGCAGTAAACCGGGGTCCTATAATTCACCCCTCCACTTT. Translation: CASSKPGSYNSPLHF.

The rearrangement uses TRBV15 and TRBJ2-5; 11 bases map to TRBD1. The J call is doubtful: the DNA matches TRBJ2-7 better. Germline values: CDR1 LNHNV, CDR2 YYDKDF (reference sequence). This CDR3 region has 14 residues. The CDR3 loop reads CATSRPGQGGEQYF. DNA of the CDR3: TGTGCCACCAGCAGACCGGGACAGGGGGGCGAGCAGTACTTC.

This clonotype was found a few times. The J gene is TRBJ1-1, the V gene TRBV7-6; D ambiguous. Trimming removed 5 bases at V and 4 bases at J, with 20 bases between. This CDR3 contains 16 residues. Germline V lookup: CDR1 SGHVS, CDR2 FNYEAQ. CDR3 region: CASSAWWQAGGTEAFF. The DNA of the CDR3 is TGTGCCAGCAGCGCCTGGTGGCAGGCGGGCGGCACTGAAGCTTTCTTT.

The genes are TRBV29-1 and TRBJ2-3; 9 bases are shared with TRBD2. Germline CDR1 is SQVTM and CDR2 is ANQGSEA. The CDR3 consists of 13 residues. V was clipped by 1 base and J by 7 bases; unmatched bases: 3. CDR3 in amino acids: CSVEVAGENTQYF. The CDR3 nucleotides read TGCAGCGTTGAAGTAGCGGGGGAAAATACGCAGTATTTT.

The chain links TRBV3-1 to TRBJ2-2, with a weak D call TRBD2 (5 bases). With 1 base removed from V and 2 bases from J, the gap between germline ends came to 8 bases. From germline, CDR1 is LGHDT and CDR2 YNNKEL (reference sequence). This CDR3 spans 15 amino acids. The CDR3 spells CASSQGWTNTGELFF. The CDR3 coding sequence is TGTGCCAGCAGCCAAGGGTGGACTAACACCGGGGAGCTGTTTTTT.

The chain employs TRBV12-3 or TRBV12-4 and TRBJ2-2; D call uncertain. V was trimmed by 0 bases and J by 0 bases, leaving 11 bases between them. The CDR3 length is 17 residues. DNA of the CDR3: TGTGCCAGCAGTTTAGCCGCTGGCGGATCGAACACCGGGGAGCTGTTTTTT. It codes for CASSLAAGGSNTGELFF.

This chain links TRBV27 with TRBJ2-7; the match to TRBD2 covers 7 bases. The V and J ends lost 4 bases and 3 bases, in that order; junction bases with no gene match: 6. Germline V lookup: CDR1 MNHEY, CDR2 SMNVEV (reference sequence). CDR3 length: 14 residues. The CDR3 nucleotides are TGTGCCAGCAGTTCCAGCGGGGAATTCTACGAGCAGTACTTC. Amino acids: CASSSSGEFYEQYF.

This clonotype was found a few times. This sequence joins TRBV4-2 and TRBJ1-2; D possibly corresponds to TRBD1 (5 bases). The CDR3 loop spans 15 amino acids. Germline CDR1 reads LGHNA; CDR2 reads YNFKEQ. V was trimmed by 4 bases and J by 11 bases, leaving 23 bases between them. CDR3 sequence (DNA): TGTGCCAGCAGCCCGGAGGCAGATCAACGATGGGGGTACACCTTC. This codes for CASSPEADQRWGYTF.

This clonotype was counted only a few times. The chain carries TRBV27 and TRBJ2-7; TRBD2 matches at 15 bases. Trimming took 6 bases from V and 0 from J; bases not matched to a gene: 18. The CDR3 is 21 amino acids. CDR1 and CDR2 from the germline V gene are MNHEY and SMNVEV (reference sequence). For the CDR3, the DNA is TGTGCCAGCAGACGGCTGTATAGAGGGACTAGCGGGGGGCTGAGCTCCTACGAGCAGTACTTC. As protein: CASRRLYRGTSGGLSSYEQYF.

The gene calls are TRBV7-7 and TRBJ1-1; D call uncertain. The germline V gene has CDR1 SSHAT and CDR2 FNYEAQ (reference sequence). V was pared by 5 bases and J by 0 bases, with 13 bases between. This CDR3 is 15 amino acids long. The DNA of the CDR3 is TGTGCCAGCAGCCGTCGGGGAGGGATGAACACTGAAGCTTTCTTT. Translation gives CASSRRGGMNTEAFF.

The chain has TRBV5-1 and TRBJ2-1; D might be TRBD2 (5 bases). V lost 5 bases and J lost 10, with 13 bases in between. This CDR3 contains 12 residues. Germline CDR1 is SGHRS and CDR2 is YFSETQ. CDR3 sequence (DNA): TGCGCCAGCAGTTCCGACTACCTCGAGCAGTTCTTC. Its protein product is CASSSDYLEQFF.